This TCR beta chain was sequenced during a study of control samples from healthy donors and cancer patients. This clone was detected once. This table comes from immunoSEQ multiplex PCR, and its TCRdb copy is limited to in-frame clones, with some not included. The data show 78,000 or so clones, about 88% seen once. The sample taken for sequencing was blood. This sequence was found in a woman aged 50 to 60 in good health.

The CDR3 loop reads CASSSQGDTEAFF. CDR3 sequence (DNA): TGTGCCAGCAGTTCCCAGGGAGACACTGAAGCTTTCTTT. The V call is TRBV6-2 or TRBV6-3, the J call TRBJ1-1; the D gene is possibly TRBD1 (5 bases). The CDR3 consists of 13 residues. Trimming removed 4 bases from V and 3 bases from J, with 9 bases in between. Germline assignment: CDR1 MNHEY and CDR2 SVGEGT.